The source of this T cell receptor beta chain is a study of cytomegalovirus exposure and HLA in healthy donors. Study overall: Around 86 million unique TCRs, all from HLA-typed donors, were included in an early release of the data.

The PCR made use of 60 Vbeta and 13 Jbeta primers. Authors' analysis steps: Per a later analysis, the number of unique TCR beta chains was some 75 million, of which about 11 million were shared. Assay: immunoSEQ multiplex PCR; the TCRdb copy retains only in-frame clones and omits some. The DNA gave D and trimming, while V, J and clone size come from that table. Of 210,000 or so clones listed, over 75% are singletons. Overall study findings and caveats: While the bulk of TCR sequences proved rare, some public TCRs turned up in many donors.

There are 15 residues in the CDR3. Germline loops: CDR1 SGHTA, CDR2 FQGTGA. V trimming: 4 bases; J trimming: 6 bases; junction bases outside the gene matches: 1. For this clone: Its target is not known.

The TCR sequence derives from a man in his late teens or twenties in good health and CMV-seronegative. Sequenced: PBMCs. This chain uses TRBV7-3 with TRBJ2-1; TRBD2 matches 15 bases. This CDR3 reads CASSSGLAGGNEQFF. The CDR3 DNA reads as TGTGCCAGCAGCTCGGGACTAGCGGGAGGCAATGAGCAGTTCTTC.